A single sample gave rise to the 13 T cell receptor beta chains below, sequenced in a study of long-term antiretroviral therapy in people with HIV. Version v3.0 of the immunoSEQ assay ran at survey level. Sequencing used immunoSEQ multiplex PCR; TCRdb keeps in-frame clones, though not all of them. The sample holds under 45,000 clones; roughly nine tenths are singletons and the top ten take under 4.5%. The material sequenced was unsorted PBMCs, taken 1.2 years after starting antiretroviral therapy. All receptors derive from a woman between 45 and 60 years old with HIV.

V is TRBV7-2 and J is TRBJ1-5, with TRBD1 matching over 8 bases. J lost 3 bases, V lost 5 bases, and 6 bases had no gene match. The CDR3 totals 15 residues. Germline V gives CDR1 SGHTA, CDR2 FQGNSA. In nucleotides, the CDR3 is TGTGCCAGCAGCCGACAGGGGCAGGTCAATCAGCCCCAGCATTTT. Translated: CASSRQGQVNQPQHF.

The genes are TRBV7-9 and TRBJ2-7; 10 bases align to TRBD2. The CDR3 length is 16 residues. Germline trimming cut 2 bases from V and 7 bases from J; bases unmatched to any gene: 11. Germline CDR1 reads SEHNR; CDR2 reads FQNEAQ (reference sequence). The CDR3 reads CASSLRASGGMDEQYF. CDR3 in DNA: TGTGCCAGCAGCTTAAGGGCTAGCGGGGGTATGGATGAGCAGTACTTC.

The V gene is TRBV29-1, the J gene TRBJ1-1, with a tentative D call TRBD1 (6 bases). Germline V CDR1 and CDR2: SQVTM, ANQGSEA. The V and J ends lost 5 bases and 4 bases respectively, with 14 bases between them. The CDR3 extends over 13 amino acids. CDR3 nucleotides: TGCAGCGTTCGGACAGCTACTCGCACTGAAGCTTTCTTT. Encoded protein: CSVRTATRTEAFF. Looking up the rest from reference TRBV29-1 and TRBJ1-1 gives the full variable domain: SAVISQKPSRDICQRGTSLTIQCQVDSQVTMMFWYRQQPGQSLTLIATANQGSEATYESGFVIDKFPISRPNLTFSTLTVSNMSPEDSSIYLCSVRTATRTEAFFGQGTRLTVV.

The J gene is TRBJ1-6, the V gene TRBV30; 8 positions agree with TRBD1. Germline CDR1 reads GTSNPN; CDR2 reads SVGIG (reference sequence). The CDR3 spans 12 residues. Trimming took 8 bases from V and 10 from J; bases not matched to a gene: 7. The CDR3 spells CANSQGGSPLHF. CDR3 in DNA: TGTGCCAACTCACAGGGGGGCTCACCCCTCCACTTT.

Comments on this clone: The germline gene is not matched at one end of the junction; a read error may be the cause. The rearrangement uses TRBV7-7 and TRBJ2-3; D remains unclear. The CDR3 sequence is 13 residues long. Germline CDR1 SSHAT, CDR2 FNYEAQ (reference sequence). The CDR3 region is CASSERSTDTQYF. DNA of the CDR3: TGTGCTAGCAGCGAAAGAAGCACAGATACGCAGTATTTT. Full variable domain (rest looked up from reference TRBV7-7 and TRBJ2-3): GAGVSQSPRYKVTKRGQDVTLRCDPISSHATLYWYQQALGQGPEFLTYFNYEAQPDKSGLPSDRFSAERPEGSISTLTIQRTEQRDSAMYRCASSERSTDTQYFGPGTRLTVL.

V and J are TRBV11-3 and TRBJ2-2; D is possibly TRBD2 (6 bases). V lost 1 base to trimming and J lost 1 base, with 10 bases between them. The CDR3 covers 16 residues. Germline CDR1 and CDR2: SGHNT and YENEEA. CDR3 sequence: CASSLGLRGNTGELFF. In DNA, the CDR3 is TGTGCCAGCAGCTTAGGACTGCGGGGGAACACCGGGGAGCTGTTTTTT.

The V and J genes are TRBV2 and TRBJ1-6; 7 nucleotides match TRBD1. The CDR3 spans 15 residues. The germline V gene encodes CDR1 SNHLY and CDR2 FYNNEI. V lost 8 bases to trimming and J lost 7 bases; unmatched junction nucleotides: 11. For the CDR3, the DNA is TGTGCCAGCGGACAGGCCGGGACGGCGAATTCACCCCTCCACTTT. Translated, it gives CASGQAGTANSPLHF.

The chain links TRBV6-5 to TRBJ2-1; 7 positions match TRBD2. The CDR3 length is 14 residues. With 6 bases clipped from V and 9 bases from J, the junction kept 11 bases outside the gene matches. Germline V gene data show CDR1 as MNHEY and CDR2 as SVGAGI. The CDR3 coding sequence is TGTGCCAGCAGGATATCGGCTGGGGGGGGTGAGCAGTTCTTC. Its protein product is CASRISAGGGEQFF.

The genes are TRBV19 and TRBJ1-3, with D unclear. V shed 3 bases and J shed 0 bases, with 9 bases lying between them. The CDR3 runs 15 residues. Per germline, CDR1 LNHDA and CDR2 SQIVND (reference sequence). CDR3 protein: CASSIPFSSGNTIYF. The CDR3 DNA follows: TGTGCCAGTAGTATTCCCTTCAGCTCTGGAAACACCATATATTTT.

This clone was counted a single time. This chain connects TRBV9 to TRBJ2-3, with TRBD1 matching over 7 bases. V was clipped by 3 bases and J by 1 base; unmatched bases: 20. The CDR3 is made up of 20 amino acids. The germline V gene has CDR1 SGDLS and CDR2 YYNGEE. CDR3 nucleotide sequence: TGTGCCAGCAGCGCCCACCCGCCGACAGGGAGCCTACGGCGCACAGATACGCAGTATTTT. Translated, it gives CASSAHPPTGSLRRTDTQYF.

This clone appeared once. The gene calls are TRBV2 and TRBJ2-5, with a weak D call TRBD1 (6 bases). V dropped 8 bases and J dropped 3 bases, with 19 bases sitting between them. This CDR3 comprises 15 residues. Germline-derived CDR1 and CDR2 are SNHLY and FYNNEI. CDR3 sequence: CASANRDILKETQYF. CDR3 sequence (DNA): TGTGCCAGCGCTAACCGGGACATCTTAAAAGAGACCCAGTACTTC.

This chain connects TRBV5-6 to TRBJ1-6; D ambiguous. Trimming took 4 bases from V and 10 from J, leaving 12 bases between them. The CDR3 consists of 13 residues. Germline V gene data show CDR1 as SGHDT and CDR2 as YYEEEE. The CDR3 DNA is TGTGCCAGCAGCCCCCGAACAGACTCACCCCTCCACTTT. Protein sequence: CASSPRTDSPLHF.

As DNA, the CDR3 is TGTGCCAGCAGCGCCTCCGGGGACCCTTTGGCCACTGAAGCTTTCTTT. Its protein is CASSASGDPLATEAFF. The J gene is TRBJ1-1, the V gene TRBV7-2, with D perhaps TRBD1 (5 bases). The germline gives CDR1 SGHTA, CDR2 FQGNSA. There are 16 residues in the CDR3. V lost 5 bases to trimming and J lost 4 bases, with 20 bases between them.